These 15 T cell receptor beta chains came from one sample sequenced in a study of blood T cell repertoires in COVID-19. The table came from immunoSEQ multiplex PCR; TCRdb's copy has only in-frame clones and leaves some out. The profile shows around 150,000 clones, approximately 91% of them singletons. Sequencing used peripheral blood. These receptor sequences come from a man younger than 35 with acute or convalescent COVID-19.

The rearrangement links TRBV9 to TRBJ2-3; D might be TRBD2 (6 bases). Germline V gives CDR1 SGDLS, CDR2 YYNGEE. This CDR3 contains 13 residues. Trimming cost V 2 bases and J 7 bases, with 11 bases left between them. The CDR3 sequence: CASSVGGLNTQYF. In nucleotides, the CDR3 is TGTGCCAGCAGCGTGGGGGGTCTTAATACGCAGTATTTT.

This clone was counted once. This chain connects TRBV27 to TRBJ2-1, with 16 positions matching TRBD2. The CDR3 is made up of 15 amino acids. The germline V gene has CDR1 MNHEY and CDR2 SMNVEV (reference sequence). Losses at the gene ends were 6 bases for V and 9 bases for J; bases not matched to a gene: 5. CDR3: CASSPGTSGRGEQFF. The CDR3 nucleotides read TGTGCCAGCAGCCCCGGGACTAGCGGGAGGGGTGAGCAGTTCTTC.

The chain recombines TRBV9 with TRBJ2-7; D uncertain. The CDR3 runs to 15 residues. V was shortened by 4 bases and J by 0 bases, with 14 bases between the two germline ends. Looked up from germline, CDR1 is SGDLS and CDR2 is YYNGEE. The CDR3: CASSPRSDLSYEQYF. The DNA of the CDR3 is TGTGCCAGCAGCCCCAGGTCAGACCTCTCCTACGAGCAGTACTTC. The entire variable domain, with the rest obtained from reference TRBV9 and TRBJ2-7, is as follows: DSGVTQTPKHLITATGQRVTLRCSPRSGDLSVYWYQQSLDQGLQFLIQYYNGEERAKGNILERFSAQQFPDLHSELNLSSLELGDSALYFCASSPRSDLSYEQYFGPGTRLTVT.

This sequence joins TRBV5-1 and TRBJ1-1; no firm D call. The V end lost 0 bases, the J end lost 0 bases, and 6 bases lay between the germline ends. This CDR3 comprises 14 residues. The germline V gene has CDR1 SGHRS and CDR2 YFSETQ. The CDR3 sequence is CASSLDIMNTEAFF. In DNA form, the CDR3 reads TGCGCCAGCAGCTTGGACATCATGAACACTGAAGCTTTCTTT.

J is TRBJ2-1 and V is TRBV15; 7 nucleotides line up with TRBD2. Germline CDR1 LNHNV, CDR2 YYDKDF (reference sequence). The CDR3 contains 15 residues. Losses at the gene ends were 8 bases for V and 0 bases for J; bases not matched to a gene: 7. The CDR3 DNA sequence: TGTGCCACCGCGAGCGGGAAGAGCTCCTACAATGAGCAGTTCTTC. This translates into CATASGKSSYNEQFF.

The chain joins TRBV24-1 to TRBJ2-3, with TRBD1 identical over 7 bases. J gave up 4 bases and V 3 bases, and 3 bases lay outside the gene matches. Per germline, CDR1 KGHDR and CDR2 SFDVKD. The CDR3 consists of 14 residues. CDR3 nucleotides: TGTGCCACCAGTGATCCCCAGGGGGCAGATACGCAGTATTTT. It encodes CATSDPQGADTQYF.

This clone has only a few counts. The rearrangement uses TRBV27 and TRBJ2-7, with TRBD2 matching 8 bases. V dropped 6 bases and J dropped 3; count of bases not matched to a gene: 10. Germline loops: CDR1 MNHEY, CDR2 SMNVEV (reference sequence). The CDR3 has 15 amino acids. The CDR3 loop reads CASRPTGTSVYEQYF. CDR3 bases: TGTGCCAGCAGGCCTACCGGGACTAGTGTCTACGAGCAGTACTTC.

This clone has only one observation. The CDR3 loop reads CASSKRGDTNTGELFF. DNA for the CDR3: TGCGCCAGCAGCAAGCGGGGGGACACGAACACCGGGGAGCTGTTTTTT. The chain carries TRBV5-1 and TRBJ2-2; the match to TRBD2 covers 9 bases. The CDR3 has 16 amino acids. With V trimmed by 4 bases and J by 0 bases, 4 bases remained unmatched. The germline V gene encodes CDR1 SGHRS and CDR2 YFSETQ.

This chain connects TRBV7-8 to TRBJ1-2; D perhaps matches TRBD1 (5 bases). Germline V gene data show CDR1 as SGHVS and CDR2 as FQNEAQ. Trimming removed 5 bases at V and 7 bases at J, with 14 bases between. The CDR3 consists of 13 residues. The CDR3 loop reads CASSRDHGSGYTF. DNA for the CDR3: TGTGCCAGCAGCCGGGACCACGGGAGTGGCTACACCTTC. Full variable domain (missing parts from reference TRBV7-8 and TRBJ1-2): GAGVSQSPRYKVAKRGQDVALRCDPISGHVSLFWYQQALGQGPEFLTYFQNEAQLDKSGLPSDRFFAERPEGSVSTLKIQRTQQEDSAVYLCASSRDHGSGYTFGSGTRLTVV.

The rearrangement links TRBV25-1 to TRBJ2-7; the D gene is possibly TRBD2 (7 bases). CDR3 length equals 14 residues. Germline CDR1 MGHDK, CDR2 SYGVNS. The DNA for the CDR3 is TGTGCTACGACAAGGGGGGGCGCCGGCTACGAGCAGTACTTC. It translates to CATTRGGAGYEQYF.

This clone was picked up one time. This sequence joins TRBV6-6 and TRBJ1-6, with 12 nucleotides matching TRBD1. The CDR3 runs to 16 residues. Germline V lookup: CDR1 MNHNY, CDR2 SVGAGI (reference sequence). Losses at the gene ends were 4 bases for V and 9 bases for J; bases not matched to a gene: 7. CDR3 protein: CASSWTGTGGRSPLHF. In nucleotides, the CDR3 is TGTGCCAGCAGTTGGACCGGGACAGGGGGCCGTTCACCCCTCCACTTT.

The chain is built from TRBV12-3 or TRBV12-4 and TRBJ1-1; tentatively, D is TRBD1 (6 bases). The CDR3 has 12 residues. V lost 6 bases, J lost 10 bases, and 15 bases lay in between. This CDR3 reads CASSYEGVRAFF. The CDR3, as DNA: TGTGCCAGCAGCTACGAGGGGGTTAGAGCTTTCTTT.

DNA of the CDR3: TGTGCCAGCAGCGGTAGGCTGGGACAGGGGTTCCACGAGCAGTACTTC. This translates into CASSGRLGQGFHEQYF. The chain carries TRBV14 and TRBJ2-7, with 10 bases fitting TRBD1. The CDR3 has 16 amino acids. Germline values: CDR1 SGHDN, CDR2 FVKESK. J gave up 5 bases and V 5 bases, and 12 bases lay outside the gene matches.

The J gene is TRBJ1-2, the V gene TRBV15; 11 positions agree with TRBD1. The CDR3 is 16 amino acids. In germline, CDR1 is LNHNV, CDR2 YYDKDF (reference sequence). The V gene end was trimmed by 4 bases and the J gene end by 5 bases; junction bases not matched to a gene: 9. CDR3 nucleotides: TGTGCCACCAGCAAACCGGGACAGGGGGTTAAGTATGGCTACACCTTC. Translation gives CATSKPGQGVKYGYTF.

The rearrangement links TRBV2 to TRBJ1-1; TRBD1 is a possible D gene (5 bases). There are 16 residues in the CDR3. Trimming removed 1 base from V and 0 bases from J, with 12 bases in between. In germline, CDR1 is SNHLY, CDR2 FYNNEI. The CDR3 DNA follows: TGTGCCAGCAGTGAAGGCAGGGTCGGCATGAACACTGAAGCTTTCTTT. Its translation is CASSEGRVGMNTEAFF. Drawing the rest from reference TRBV2 and TRBJ1-1, the complete variable domain is EPEVTQTPSHQVTQMGQEVILRCVPISNHLYFYWYRQILGQKVEFLVSFYNNEISEKSEIFDDQFSVERPDGSNFTLKIRSTKLEDSAMYFCASSEGRVGMNTEAFFGQGTRLTVV.